A single sample gave rise to the 11 T cell receptor beta chains below, sequenced in a study of high-grade serous ovarian cancer treatment subgroups (dated by TCRdb to the early 2020s). The library was generated by the immunoSEQ multiplex PCR assay. TCRdb took this table from immuneACCESS and kept in-frame rearrangements with V and J called. Such tables lack part of the clones; where checked against another copy, unresolved V genes explain under half of the gap, and the rest is unexplained. The sample data list about 18,000 clones, and roughly 75% of these were observed just once. The ten largest clonotypes hold 5.5% to 7% of the sample. Tumor samples were collected prior to definitive surgery or chemotherapy. Sequenced material: tumor tissue. The source is a human donor with high-grade serous ovarian cancer.

The chain is built from TRBV19 and TRBJ2-1; 7 bases map to TRBD2. The ends lost 5 bases at V and 8 bases at J; junction bases unmatched: 12. The CDR3 is 15 amino acids. The germline gives CDR1 LNHDA, CDR2 SQIVND (reference sequence). As DNA, the CDR3 is TGTGCCAGTAGTCCAGTGGGACTACAAACCGATGAGCAGTTCTTC. Protein product: CASSPVGLQTDEQFF.

This clone has only a few counts. This chain connects TRBV9 to TRBJ2-7; 7 nucleotides align to TRBD1. CDR1 and CDR2 from the germline V gene are SGDLS and YYNGEE. This CDR3 spans 16 amino acids. With V trimmed by 3 bases and J by 3 bases, 12 bases remained unmatched. Written as DNA, the CDR3 is TGTGCCAGCAGCGAGAATGACAGGGCTCCGTTCTACGAGCAGTACTTC. Translation gives CASSENDRAPFYEQYF.

This clone ranks as medium-sized (0.01 to 0.1%). The chain links TRBV7-6 to TRBJ1-1; weak D call: TRBD1 (5 bases). The V end lost 8 bases, the J end lost 1 base, and 11 bases lay between the germline ends. The CDR3 totals 13 residues. CDR1 and CDR2 (germline): SGHVS, FNYEAQ. CDR3 loop: CASRGAGNTEAFF. The CDR3, as DNA: TGTGCCAGCCGTGGGGCGGGGAACACTGAAGCTTTCTTT.

The gene calls are TRBV7-2 and TRBJ2-7, with 8 bases matching TRBD2. Unmatched junction bases numbered 11, after V lost 3 bases and J lost 7 bases. The length of the CDR3 is 15 residues. Germline lookup yields CDR1 SGHTA and CDR2 FQGNSA. CDR3 bases: TGTGCCAGCAGCTTCTTCGAGCGGGAGTTTGAAGAGCAGTACTTC. As protein: CASSFFEREFEEQYF.

This chain connects TRBV5-6 to TRBJ2-5; no firm D call. Germline V gene lookup returns CDR1 SGHDT and CDR2 YYEEEE. This CDR3 comprises 13 residues. V was cut by 7 bases and J by 0 bases, with 10 bases left in between. The CDR3 DNA reads as TGTGCCAGCCTCTTGGGGAACCAAGAGACCCAGTACTTC. It is translated as CASLLGNQETQYF.

The genes are TRBV5-4 and TRBJ2-1; 8 bases match TRBD2. V gave up 4 bases and J gave up 0 bases; unmatched junction bases: 6. CDR1 is SGHNT, CDR2 YYREEE, per germline (reference sequence). This CDR3 has 16 amino acids. The CDR3 here is CASSPQRESSYNEQFF. The CDR3 nucleotides are TGTGCCAGCAGCCCCCAGCGGGAGTCCTCCTACAATGAGCAGTTCTTC.

This clone came up a few times. The chain recombines TRBV2 with TRBJ2-2, with TRBD1 as a possible D gene (5 bases). CDR3 length equals 14 residues. From germline, CDR1 is SNHLY and CDR2 FYNNEI. V gave up 1 base and J gave up 3 bases, with 6 bases separating them. The CDR3 DNA sequence: TGTGCCAGCAGTGAAGACAGGTACACCGGGGAGCTGTTTTTT. Protein: CASSEDRYTGELFF.

The chain uses TRBV9 and TRBJ2-7; D possibly corresponds to TRBD1 (7 bases). Trimming took off 3 bases at V and 2 bases at J, with 21 bases between the two ends. The CDR3 length is 17 residues. Germline V gene sequence: CDR1 SGDLS, CDR2 YYNGEE. This chain's CDR3 is CASSGSGGQDFPYEQYF. The CDR3, as DNA: TGTGCCAGCAGCGGTAGCGGTGGACAGGACTTCCCCTACGAGCAGTACTTC.

The J gene is TRBJ2-3, the V gene TRBV4-3; the D is unclear. The CDR3 runs to 15 residues. V was shortened by 0 bases and J by 2 bases, with 9 bases between the two germline ends. Germline CDR1 is LGHNA and CDR2 is YSLEER. CDR3 amino acids: CASSQDRSITDTQYF. In nucleotides, the CDR3 is TGCGCCAGCAGCCAAGACAGGAGTATCACAGATACGCAGTATTTT.

About this clone: Other DNA sequences in the sample encode the same CDR3. V gene TRBV18 combines with J gene TRBJ2-5; TRBD2 is a possible D gene (6 bases). CDR3 size: 14 residues. V lost 0 bases to trimming and J lost 5 bases, with 10 bases between them. Germline V gives CDR1 KGHSH, CDR2 LQKENI. In DNA form, the CDR3 reads TGTGCCAGCTCACCACCCGGAGGGCTGGAGACCCAGTACTTC. Translated: CASSPPGGLETQYF.

The chain combines TRBV4-1 with TRBJ2-7, with D possibly matching TRBD1 (5 bases). Trimming pared 0 bases from V and 4 bases from J, leaving 7 bases between. The CDR3 spans 13 residues. CDR1 and CDR2 from the germline V gene are MGHRA and YSYEKL. CDR3 sequence (DNA): TGCGCCAGCAGCCAAGAGGGGCAGTACGAGCAGTACTTC. It translates to CASSQEGQYEQYF.